The 18 T cell receptor beta chains in this list originate from one sample, sequenced in a study of cytomegalovirus exposure and HLA in healthy donors (TCRdb year 2017). Library creation used the immunoSEQ multiplex PCR assay. For the multiplex PCR, a mixture combining 60 forward primers for TCR Vbeta segments and 13 reverse primers for TCR Jbeta segments was used. Imported from immuneACCESS, the table was reduced by TCRdb to in-frame sequences with V and J called. These copies leave out some clones; in studies compared against another copy, an unresolved V gene accounts for under half, and the cause of the remainder is not known. The sample table holds 140,000 to 150,000 clones, of which 60% to 80% were seen once. Of the sample, about 4% falls within the top ten clones. Sequenced material: PBMCs. All receptors come from a male donor in good health and CMV-seronegative.

This clone was counted between two and nine times. V and J are TRBV5-1 and TRBJ2-7; 8 bases fit TRBD1. The germline V gene has CDR1 SGHRS and CDR2 YFSETQ. The CDR3 extends over 16 amino acids. V gave up 4 bases and J gave up 1 base; unmatched junction bases: 10. The CDR3 spells CASSRFSRQGSYEQYF. CDR3 sequence (DNA): TGCGCCAGCAGCCGATTTAGTCGACAGGGGTCCTACGAGCAGTACTTC. Full variable domain (rest looked up from reference TRBV5-1 and TRBJ2-7): KAGVTQTPRYLIKTRGQQVTLSCSPISGHRSVSWYQQTPGQGLQFLFEYFSETQRNKGNFPGRFSGRQFSNSRSEMNVSTLELGDSALYLCASSRFSRQGSYEQYFGPGTRLTVT.

CDR3 in amino acids: CASSVGLAGARTEQFF. The CDR3 nucleotides read TGTGCCAGCAGCGTAGGTTTAGCGGGAGCACGGACTGAGCAGTTCTTC. J is TRBJ2-1 and V is TRBV9; 9 bases fit TRBD2. The CDR3 contains 16 residues. Unmatched junction bases numbered 10, after V lost 0 bases and J lost 9 bases. Germline assignment: CDR1 SGDLS and CDR2 YYNGEE. Supplemented by reference TRBV9 and TRBJ2-1, the full variable domain reads DSGVTQTPKHLITATGQRVTLRCSPRSGDLSVYWYQQSLDQGLQFLIQYYNGEERAKGNILERFSAQQFPDLHSELNLSSLELGDSALYFCASSVGLAGARTEQFFGPGTRLTVL.

The CDR3 bases are TGTGCCATCCCCTCGTACAATGAGCAGTTCTTC. The encoded protein is CAIPSYNEQFF. This chain connects TRBV7-9 to TRBJ2-1; no definite D call. V dropped 10 bases and J dropped 4 bases, with 8 bases sitting between them. CDR1 and CDR2 (germline): SEHNR, FQNEAQ (reference sequence). The CDR3 contains 11 residues.

The rearrangement uses TRBV10-3 and TRBJ1-3; a weak D match, TRBD1 (5 bases). Trimming cost V 10 bases and J 6 bases, with 19 bases left between them. Germline V lookup: CDR1 ENHRY, CDR2 SYGVKD. The CDR3 is made up of 14 amino acids. CDR3 coding DNA: TGTGCCACCGGGAGGGACCCCACGCCAAACACCATATATTTT. Translating it yields CATGRDPTPNTIYF.

J is TRBJ2-1 and V is TRBV5-1; 8 positions agree with TRBD2. In germline, CDR1 is SGHRS, CDR2 YFSETQ. The J segment lost 7 bases and the V segment lost 2 bases, leaving 8 bases of the junction unmatched. The length of the CDR3 is 15 residues. For the CDR3, the DNA is TGCGCCAGCAGCTTATCCAGCGGGGGCCCTAATGAGCAGTTCTTC. It codes for CASSLSSGGPNEQFF.

This clone was observed a single time. The chain recombines TRBV6-5 with TRBJ2-1; 13 bases align to TRBD2. V shed 6 bases and J 9 bases; nucleotides not matched to a gene: 8. There are 15 residues in the CDR3. CDR1 and CDR2 from the germline V gene are MNHEY and SVGAGI. The CDR3 loop reads CASRGGLAGVGEQFF. The CDR3 DNA reads TGTGCCAGCAGAGGCGGACTAGCGGGAGTCGGTGAGCAGTTCTTC.

This chain joins TRBV7-9 and TRBJ2-5; 8 bases fit TRBD2. V lost 1 base, J lost 3 bases, and 1 base stayed unmatched. Germline V gene data show CDR1 as SEHNR and CDR2 as FQNEAQ (reference sequence). CDR3 length: 14 residues. CDR3: CASSLVAGKETQYF. The DNA of the CDR3 is TGTGCCAGCAGCTTAGTAGCGGGGAAAGAGACCCAGTACTTC.

The chain links TRBV14 to TRBJ2-1; 10 bases agree with TRBD1. Germline loops: CDR1 SGHDN, CDR2 FVKESK. The CDR3 has 15 residues. V shed 1 base, J shed 9 bases, and the junction held 6 bases outside the gene matches. DNA of the CDR3: TGTGCCAGCAGCCAAGCCGGGACAGGGGTTGGTGAGCAGTTCTTC. Residues: CASSQAGTGVGEQFF.

The V and J genes are TRBV7-2 and TRBJ1-3, with 7 bases lining up with TRBD1. This CDR3 contains 15 residues. Trimming took 4 bases from V and 4 from J; bases not matched to a gene: 7. Germline values: CDR1 SGHTA, CDR2 FQGNSA. In DNA form, the CDR3 reads TGTGCCAGCAGCTATCGACAGGGAGCCGGAAACACCATATATTTT. Residues: CASSYRQGAGNTIYF.

This chain connects TRBV19 to TRBJ1-2; TRBD1 is a possible D gene (5 bases). Trimming stripped 3 bases from V and 8 bases from J, with 19 bases between. Germline V gene lookup returns CDR1 LNHDA and CDR2 SQIVND (reference sequence). CDR3 length: 15 amino acids. The CDR3 sequence: CASSISGGAGWGYTF. The CDR3 bases are TGTGCCAGTAGTATTTCGGGGGGAGCCGGTTGGGGCTACACCTTC.

This clone has more than one count but fewer than ten. V usage is TRBV9 and J usage is TRBJ2-3, with 9 bases aligning to TRBD2. Germline V CDR1 and CDR2: SGDLS, YYNGEE. CDR3 length: 12 amino acids. Unmatched junction bases numbered 1, after V lost 2 bases and J lost 9 bases. The CDR3 DNA sequence: TGTGCCAGCAGCGTTAGCGGGGGAACGCAGTATTTT. Translated, it gives CASSVSGGTQYF. Filled out from reference TRBV9 and TRBJ2-3, the complete variable domain reads DSGVTQTPKHLITATGQRVTLRCSPRSGDLSVYWYQQSLDQGLQFLIQYYNGEERAKGNILERFSAQQFPDLHSELNLSSLELGDSALYFCASSVSGGTQYFGPGTRLTVL.

This rearrangement joins TRBV7-6 to TRBJ2-4, with D tentatively TRBD1 (6 bases). The V and J ends lost 8 bases and 3 bases respectively, with 11 bases between them. The CDR3 covers 13 residues. The germline V gene has CDR1 SGHVS and CDR2 FNYEAQ. The CDR3 region is CASGRGDKNIQYF. CDR3 DNA sequence: TGTGCCAGCGGCAGGGGCGACAAAAACATTCAGTACTTC.

The rearrangement links TRBV7-9 to TRBJ1-2; the D gene is possibly TRBD1 (5 bases). In germline, CDR1 is SEHNR, CDR2 FQNEAQ (reference sequence). The CDR3 is 15 residues long. Between the trimmed V and J ends, which lost 4 bases and 6 bases, there was a span of 18 bases. DNA of the CDR3: TGTGCCAGCAGCTCAGGGAGGGTTACGTTGGATGGCTACACCTTC. Its protein product is CASSSGRVTLDGYTF.

The chain combines TRBV4-3 with TRBJ1-6; 8 bases map to TRBD1. There are 16 residues in the CDR3. Germline-derived CDR1 and CDR2 are LGHNA and YSLEER. The ends lost 0 bases at V and 6 bases at J; junction bases unmatched: 4. CDR3 in amino acids: CASSQDPGQGNSPLHF. The CDR3 DNA reads TGCGCCAGCAGCCAAGATCCCGGACAGGGTAATTCACCCCTCCACTTT.

The chain has TRBV29-1 and TRBJ1-1, with a weak D call TRBD1 (5 bases). Trimming shortened V by 3 bases and J by 5 bases, and 10 bases separated the two germline ends. The V gene's germline CDR1 is SQVTM and CDR2 ANQGSEA. There are 12 residues in the CDR3. CDR3 nucleotide sequence: TGCAGCGTTGACGGGGGGGGGACTGAAGCTTTCTTT. This encodes CSVDGGGTEAFF.

The J gene is TRBJ1-1, the V gene TRBV7-2; no firm D call. V was shortened by 1 base and J by 0 bases, with 12 bases between the two germline ends. The CDR3 has 16 residues. Germline CDR1 is SGHTA and CDR2 is FQGNSA. The CDR3 region is CASSLVSITVNTEAFF. The DNA for the CDR3 is TGTGCCAGCAGCTTAGTATCTATAACAGTGAACACTGAAGCTTTCTTT. Supplemented by reference TRBV7-2 and TRBJ1-1, the full variable domain reads GAGVSQSPSNKVTEKGKDVELRCDPISGHTALYWYRQSLGQGLEFLIYFQGNSAPDKSGLPSDRFSAERTGGSVSTLTIQRTQQEDSAVYLCASSLVSITVNTEAFFGQGTRLTVV.

This clone has just a few counts. V and J are TRBV10-1 and TRBJ2-5; D is undetermined. The CDR3 has 17 residues. Per germline, CDR1 WNHNN and CDR2 SYGVQD (reference sequence). Deletions cut 5 bases from V and 2 bases from J, with 21 bases between. For the CDR3, the DNA is TGCGCCAGCAGTCCTGGAATCACAGTCGCCGTACAAGAGACCCAGTACTTC. Translated, it gives CASSPGITVAVQETQYF.

This clone has just a few counts. This rearrangement joins TRBV6-5 to TRBJ2-5, with TRBD1 matching over 10 bases. Trimming took 7 bases from V and 5 from J; bases not matched to a gene: 10. The CDR3 spans 15 residues. From germline, CDR1 is MNHEY and CDR2 SVGAGI. The CDR3 nucleotides read TGTGCCAGCACCCCTCTGGGGACAGGGGACGAGACCCAGTACTTC. As protein: CASTPLGTGDETQYF.